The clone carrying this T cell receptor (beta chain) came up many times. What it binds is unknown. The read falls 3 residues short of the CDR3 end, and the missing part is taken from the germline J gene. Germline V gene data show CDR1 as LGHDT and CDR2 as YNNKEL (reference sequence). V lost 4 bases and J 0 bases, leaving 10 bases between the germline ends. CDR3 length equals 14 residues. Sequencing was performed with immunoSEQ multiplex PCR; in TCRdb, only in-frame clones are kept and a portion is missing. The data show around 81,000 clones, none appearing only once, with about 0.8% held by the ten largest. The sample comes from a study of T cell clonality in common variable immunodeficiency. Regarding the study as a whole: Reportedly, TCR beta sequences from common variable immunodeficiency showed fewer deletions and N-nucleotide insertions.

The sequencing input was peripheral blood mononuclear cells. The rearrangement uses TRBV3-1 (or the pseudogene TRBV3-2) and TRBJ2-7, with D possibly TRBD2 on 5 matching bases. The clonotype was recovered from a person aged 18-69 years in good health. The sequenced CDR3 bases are TGTGCCAGCAGCCTAGCGTCGAGCTCCTACGAG. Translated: CASSLASSSYE. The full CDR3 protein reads CASSLASSSYEQYF.